Following are 9 T cell receptor beta chains from one sample sequenced in a study of blood T cell repertoires in COVID-19. TCRdb's table, derived via immunoSEQ multiplex PCR, lists solely in-frame clones and lacks some. The table includes 150,000 to 200,000 clones, roughly 84% detected once. Material for sequencing was peripheral blood. The receptors stem from a human donor with acute or convalescent COVID-19. The donor label of this sample is uncertain.

The chain links TRBV9 to TRBJ1-5; D ambiguous. Looked up from germline, CDR1 is SGDLS and CDR2 is YYNGEE. Trimming shortened V by 3 bases and J by 11 bases, and 15 bases separated the two germline ends. This CDR3 contains 13 residues. The CDR3 protein is CASSATSIGAQHF. The DNA of the CDR3 is TGTGCCAGCAGCGCCACCTCGATCGGGGCCCAGCATTTT. The full variable domain, in which reference TRBV9 and TRBJ1-5 provide the parts outside the CDR3, is DSGVTQTPKHLITATGQRVTLRCSPRSGDLSVYWYQQSLDQGLQFLIQYYNGEERAKGNILERFSAQQFPDLHSELNLSSLELGDSALYFCASSATSIGAQHFGDGTRLSIL.

This clone has just a few counts. The V call is TRBV28, the J call TRBJ1-5; D is unresolved. V gave up 7 bases and J gave up 5 bases, with 12 bases separating them. The CDR3 has 13 residues. Germline assignment: CDR1 MDHEN and CDR2 SYDVKM. The CDR3 region is CASTWGVDQPQHF. In DNA form, the CDR3 reads TGTGCCAGCACCTGGGGAGTCGATCAGCCCCAGCATTTT.

The chain links TRBV11-2 to TRBJ2-3; tentatively, D is TRBD2 (7 bases). Trimming removed 0 bases from V and 11 bases from J, with 21 bases in between. The CDR3 length is 16 residues. The V gene's germline CDR1 is SGHAT and CDR2 FQNNGV. CDR3 loop: CASSLDRWGGVEVQYF. In DNA form, the CDR3 reads TGTGCCAGCAGCTTAGATCGGTGGGGGGGCGTCGAAGTGCAGTATTTT.

V and J are TRBV6-1 and TRBJ1-6, with D uncertain. The V gene lost 3 bases and the J gene lost 10 bases, with 25 bases spanning the gap. This CDR3 contains 18 residues. Germline V lookup: CDR1 MNHNS, CDR2 SASEGT. The CDR3, as DNA: TGTGCCAGCAGTGATCTCTCCTTAGGAAGACTCCTAGGATCACCCCTCCACTTT. Amino acids: CASSDLSLGRLLGSPLHF.

The V gene is TRBV6-1, the J gene TRBJ1-2; no definite D call. Germline V gene data show CDR1 as MNHNS and CDR2 as SASEGT. The CDR3 runs to 13 residues. V shed 2 bases and J shed 4 bases, with 8 bases lying between them. DNA for the CDR3: TGTGCCAGCAGTGAATCCGGGTCCTATGGCTACACCTTC. It yields the protein CASSESGSYGYTF.

This chain uses TRBV28 with TRBJ2-7, with a possible D match to TRBD2 (5 bases). Trimming stripped 4 bases from V and 4 bases from J, with 8 bases between. Germline CDR1 is MDHEN and CDR2 is SYDVKM. CDR3 length: 12 residues. This CDR3 is CASSSREYEQYF. The CDR3 DNA is TGTGCCAGCAGTTCTAGGGAGTACGAGCAGTACTTC. Looking up the rest from reference TRBV28 and TRBJ2-7 gives the full variable domain: DVKVTQSSRYLVKRTGEKVFLECVQDMDHENMFWYRQDPGLGLRLIYFSYDVKMKEKGDIPEGYSVSREKKERFSLILESASTNQTSMYLCASSSREYEQYFGPGTRLTVT.

This clone occurred a few times. The chain combines TRBV2 with TRBJ1-6; 7 nucleotides align to TRBD1. V shed 7 bases, J shed 4 bases, and the junction held 7 bases outside the gene matches. Germline values: CDR1 SNHLY, CDR2 FYNNEI. This CDR3 comprises 15 residues. The CDR3 region has the DNA TGTGCCAGCACTCCGGGACAGACATATAATTCACCCCTCCACTTT. The encoded protein is CASTPGQTYNSPLHF.

The CDR3 nucleotides read TGTGCCAGCAGCCCCGGGATAGGGGGTCAGCCCCAGCATTTT. This encodes CASSPGIGGQPQHF. The chain joins TRBV9 to TRBJ1-5, with D maybe TRBD1 (6 bases). This CDR3 region has 14 residues. Germline lookup yields CDR1 SGDLS and CDR2 YYNGEE. Trimming took off 4 bases at V and 6 bases at J, with 14 bases between the two ends.

This chain joins TRBV5-1 and TRBJ2-3, with D perhaps matching TRBD2 (5 bases). The V end lost 7 bases, the J end lost 0 bases, and 12 bases lay between the germline ends. Germline CDR1 is SGHRS and CDR2 is YFSETQ. The CDR3 runs to 14 residues. CDR3 residues: CASAGPVSTDTQYF. The DNA of the CDR3 is TGCGCCAGCGCGGGTCCAGTAAGCACAGATACGCAGTATTTT.